These 18 T cell receptor beta chains came from one sample sequenced in a study of cytomegalovirus exposure and HLA in healthy donors. The PCR was carried out with 60 Vbeta primers and 13 Jbeta primers. Sequenced by immunoSEQ multiplex PCR; TCRdb stores in-frame clones only, minus some. The specimen's table records 100,000 to 150,000 clones. The source material was PBMCs. These receptors were collected from a man aged 18-30 years in good health and CMV-seronegative.

This sequence joins TRBV28 and TRBJ1-4, with a possible D match to TRBD1 (5 bases). This CDR3 contains 14 residues. Germline V gene data show CDR1 as MDHEN and CDR2 as SYDVKM. V was shortened by 3 bases and J by 1 base, with 6 bases between the two germline ends. For the CDR3, the DNA is TGTGCCAGCAGTTTCGGGGGAACTAATGAAAAACTGTTTTTT. It encodes CASSFGGTNEKLFF.

The V and J genes are TRBV18 and TRBJ2-7; TRBD2 agrees at 13 bases. Trimming at V came to 3 bases and at J to 5 bases, leaving 4 bases not matched to a gene. CDR1 and CDR2 from the germline V gene are KGHSH and LQKENI. This CDR3 contains 15 residues. CDR3 nucleotides: TGTGCCAGCTCACCCGGGACTAGCGGGATCGACGAGCAGTACTTC. Its translation: CASSPGTSGIDEQYF. Full variable domain (rest looked up from reference TRBV18 and TRBJ2-7): NAGVMQNPRHLVRRRGQEARLRCSPMKGHSHVYWYRQLPEEGLKFMVYLQKENIIDESGMPKERFSAEFPKEGPSILRIQQVVRGDSAAYFCASSPGTSGIDEQYFGPGTRLTVT.

This sequence joins TRBV14 and TRBJ1-1; D remains ambiguous. CDR3 length: 13 amino acids. The V gene's germline CDR1 is SGHDN and CDR2 FVKESK. V was pared by 4 bases and J by 0 bases, with 6 bases between. The CDR3 sequence: CASSLYMNTEAFF. The CDR3 DNA reads as TGTGCCAGCAGCCTTTATATGAACACTGAAGCTTTCTTT.

The V gene is TRBV6-4, the J gene TRBJ1-1, with 7 positions matching TRBD1. CDR1 is MRHNA, CDR2 SNTAGT, per germline. The CDR3 has 14 amino acids. Trimming at V came to 5 bases and at J to 4 bases, leaving 7 bases not matched to a gene. CDR3 protein: CASSPDRDTTEAFF. The CDR3 region has the DNA TGTGCCAGCAGTCCAGACAGGGATACCACTGAAGCTTTCTTT.

The rearrangement joins TRBV4-1 to TRBJ2-7; 8 positions agree with TRBD1. The V and J ends lost 4 bases and 2 bases, in that order; junction bases with no gene match: 4. Per the germline V gene, CDR1 is MGHRA and CDR2 is YSYEKL. CDR3 length: 14 amino acids. The CDR3 region has the DNA TGCGCCAGCAGCCCAGGGACAGGCGCCTACGAGCAGTACTTC. Its protein product is CASSPGTGAYEQYF.

This chain connects TRBV7-9 to TRBJ1-5; possible D gene TRBD1, 5 bases. Germline loops: CDR1 SEHNR, CDR2 FQNEAQ (reference sequence). Trimming took off 5 bases at V and 2 bases at J, with 10 bases between the two ends. CDR3 size: 14 residues. The CDR3 nucleotides are TGTGCCAGCAGCCAAGACAGTGGCAATCAGCCCCAGCATTTT. Residues: CASSQDSGNQPQHF.

The DNA for the CDR3 is TGTGCCAGCAGTGAGAGGCCAGGGAATAACTATGGCTACACCTTC. Translation: CASSERPGNNYGYTF. The chain combines TRBV2 with TRBJ1-2, with D possibly TRBD1 on 5 matching bases. Germline CDR1 reads SNHLY; CDR2 reads FYNNEI. The CDR3 totals 15 residues. Trimming stripped 3 bases from V and 1 base from J, with 12 bases between.

V usage is TRBV4-3 and J usage is TRBJ2-6; perhaps TRBD2 as D (6 bases). Germline CDR1 and CDR2: LGHNA and YSLEER. V lost 0 bases to trimming and J lost 4 bases, with 10 bases between them. The CDR3 is 16 amino acids. The CDR3 DNA is TGCGCCAGCAGCCAAGACGGGGGATTCGGGGCCAACGTCCTGACTTTC. It codes for CASSQDGGFGANVLTF.

This rearrangement joins TRBV28 to TRBJ1-4, with D possibly being TRBD1 (5 bases). This CDR3 spans 14 amino acids. V was pared by 3 bases and J by 6 bases, with 11 bases between. The V gene's germline CDR1 is MDHEN and CDR2 SYDVKM. The CDR3 sequence is CASSLGGADEKLFF. The CDR3 DNA sequence: TGTGCCAGCAGTTTGGGAGGGGCGGATGAAAAACTGTTTTTT.

V gene TRBV10-3 combines with J gene TRBJ1-1; D is possibly TRBD1 (6 bases). The CDR3 is 13 residues long. CDR1 and CDR2 from the germline V gene are ENHRY and SYGVKD. The V gene lost 6 bases and the J gene lost 0 bases, with 8 bases spanning the gap. The CDR3 nucleotides read TGTGCCATCAGAGACAGGATGAACACTGAAGCTTTCTTT. It codes for CAIRDRMNTEAFF.

As DNA, the CDR3 is TGTGCCAGCAGCTTAGGAGCCTTAGGGACAGGAGCCGAAAAACTGTTTTTT. Residues: CASSLGALGTGAEKLFF. J is TRBJ1-4 and V is TRBV11-2; TRBD1 matches at 8 bases. CDR1 SGHAT and CDR2 FQNNGV come from the germline V gene. This CDR3 contains 17 residues. The junction had 12 bases not matched to a gene; V was cut back by 1 base and J by 8 bases.

V is TRBV7-8 and J is TRBJ1-5, with D possibly TRBD1 on 6 matching bases. Germline V CDR1 and CDR2: SGHVS, FQNEAQ. With 5 bases removed from V and 3 bases from J, the gap between germline ends came to 11 bases. CDR3 size: 14 residues. CDR3 protein: CASSRTGINQPQHF. Written as DNA, the CDR3 is TGTGCCAGCAGCCGAACAGGGATCAATCAGCCCCAGCATTTT. The full variable domain, with the rest looked up from reference TRBV7-8 and TRBJ1-5, is GAGVSQSPRYKVAKRGQDVALRCDPISGHVSLFWYQQALGQGPEFLTYFQNEAQLDKSGLPSDRFFAERPEGSVSTLKIQRTQQEDSAVYLCASSRTGINQPQHFGDGTRLSIL.

The CDR3: CASSYSEGGTDTQYF. The CDR3 DNA sequence: TGTGCCAGCAGTTACTCCGAGGGCGGGACAGATACGCAGTATTTT. V and J are TRBV6-6 and TRBJ2-3; possible D gene TRBD2, 5 bases. Trimming pared 0 bases from V and 3 bases from J, leaving 10 bases between. This CDR3 region has 15 residues. Germline values: CDR1 MNHNY, CDR2 SVGAGI (reference sequence).

The chain recombines TRBV11-2 with TRBJ2-1, with TRBD2 matching 10 bases. The CDR3 consists of 17 residues. Germline V gives CDR1 SGHAT, CDR2 FQNNGV. Trimming took 2 bases from V and 5 from J; bases not matched to a gene: 9. The CDR3 spells CASSLRWLAGEDNEQFF. In nucleotides, the CDR3 is TGTGCCAGCAGCTTAAGATGGCTAGCGGGAGAGGACAATGAGCAGTTCTTC.

The rearrangement uses TRBV7-9 and TRBJ2-5, with TRBD2 matching 12 bases. This CDR3 region has 14 residues. Germline assignment: CDR1 SEHNR and CDR2 FQNEAQ (reference sequence). V shed 5 bases, J shed 4 bases, and the junction held 2 bases outside the gene matches. DNA for the CDR3: TGTGCCAGCAGCACGACTAGCGGGGGAGAGACCCAGTACTTC. Its translation is CASSTTSGGETQYF.

The rearrangement joins TRBV28 to TRBJ1-4; D gene unclear. CDR1 is MDHEN and CDR2 is SYDVKM in the germline V gene. CDR3 length: 17 amino acids. V lost 6 bases and J lost 0, with 17 bases in between. The CDR3 DNA is TGTGCCAGCAGACCGACGACCGGGGTCGCAACTAATGAAAAACTGTTTTTT. It specifies CASRPTTGVATNEKLFF.

The genes are TRBV6-5 and TRBJ2-3, with 10 bases lining up with TRBD2. The length of the CDR3 is 16 residues. Germline V gene sequence: CDR1 MNHEY, CDR2 SVGAGI. The V and J ends lost 3 bases and 2 bases, in that order; junction bases with no gene match: 5. CDR3 sequence: CASSYGLAGVTDTQYF. Here the CDR3 DNA reads TGTGCCAGCAGTTATGGGCTAGCGGGAGTCACAGATACGCAGTATTTT.

The V call is TRBV7-9, the J call TRBJ2-7; 7 bases fit TRBD2. The CDR3 runs 14 residues. V dropped 5 bases and J dropped 4; count of bases not matched to a gene: 8. Germline CDR1 reads SEHNR; CDR2 reads FQNEAQ (reference sequence). This CDR3 reads CASSPLWGGYEQYF. In DNA form, the CDR3 reads TGTGCCAGCAGCCCCCTGTGGGGGGGGTACGAGCAGTACTTC.